This T cell receptor beta chain emerged from a study of chemoradiotherapy in HPV16-positive cancers. Some clones are missing from TCRdb's copy, which holds only in-frame ones; the method was immunoSEQ multiplex PCR. Counted here are more than 9,000 clones, roughly 73% occurring once; the ten biggest clones make up 0.94%. CDR1 and CDR2 from the germline V gene are SGHTA and FQGNSA. V was clipped by 2 bases and J by 0 bases; unmatched bases: 2. This CDR3 is 15 amino acids long. This sequence was found in a human donor with HPV-associated anogenital cancer. The chain recombines TRBV7-2 with TRBJ2-3; 7 nucleotides align to TRBD2. This material was collected from a patient who underwent chemoradiotherapy. The CDR3: CASSLRGSSTDTQYF. For the CDR3, the DNA is TGTGCCAGCAGCTTACGCGGGAGTAGCACAGATACGCAGTATTTT.